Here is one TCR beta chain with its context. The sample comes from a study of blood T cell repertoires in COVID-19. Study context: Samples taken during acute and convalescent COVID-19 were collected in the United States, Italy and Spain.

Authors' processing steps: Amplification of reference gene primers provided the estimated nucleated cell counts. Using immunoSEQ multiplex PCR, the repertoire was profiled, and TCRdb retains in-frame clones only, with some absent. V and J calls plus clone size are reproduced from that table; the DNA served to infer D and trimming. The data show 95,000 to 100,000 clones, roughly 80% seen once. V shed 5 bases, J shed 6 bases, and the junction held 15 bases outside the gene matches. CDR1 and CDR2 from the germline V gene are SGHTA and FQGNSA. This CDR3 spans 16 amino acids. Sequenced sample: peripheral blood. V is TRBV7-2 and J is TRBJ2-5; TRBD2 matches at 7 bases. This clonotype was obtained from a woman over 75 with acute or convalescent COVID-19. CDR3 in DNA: TGTGCCAGCAGCGTCGAACGGGGGGTGAGAGGGAAGACCCAGTACTTC. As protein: CASSVERGVRGKTQYF.